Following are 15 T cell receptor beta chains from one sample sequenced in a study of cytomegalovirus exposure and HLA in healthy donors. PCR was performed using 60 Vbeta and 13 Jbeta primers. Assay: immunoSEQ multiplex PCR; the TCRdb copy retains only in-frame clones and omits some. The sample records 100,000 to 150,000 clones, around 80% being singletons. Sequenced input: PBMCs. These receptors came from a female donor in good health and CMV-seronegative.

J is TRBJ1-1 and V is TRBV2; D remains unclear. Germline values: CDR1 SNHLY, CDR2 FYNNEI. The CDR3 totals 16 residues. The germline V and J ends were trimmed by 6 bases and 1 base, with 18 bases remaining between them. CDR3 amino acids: CASRVGHLSPNTEAFF. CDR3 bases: TGTGCCAGCAGAGTGGGCCACCTCTCCCCGAACACTGAAGCTTTCTTT.

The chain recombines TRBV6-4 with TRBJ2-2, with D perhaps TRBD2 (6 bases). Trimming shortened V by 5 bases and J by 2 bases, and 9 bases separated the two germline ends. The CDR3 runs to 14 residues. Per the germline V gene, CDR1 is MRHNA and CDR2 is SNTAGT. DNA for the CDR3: TGTGCCAGCAGTACTAGCCCTAACACCGGGGAGCTGTTTTTT. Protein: CASSTSPNTGELFF.

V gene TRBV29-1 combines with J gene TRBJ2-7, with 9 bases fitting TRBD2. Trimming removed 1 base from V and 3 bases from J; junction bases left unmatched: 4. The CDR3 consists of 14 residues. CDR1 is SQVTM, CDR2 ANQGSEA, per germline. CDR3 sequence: CSVEVAGAGYEQYF. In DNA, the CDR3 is TGCAGCGTTGAAGTAGCGGGGGCAGGCTACGAGCAGTACTTC.

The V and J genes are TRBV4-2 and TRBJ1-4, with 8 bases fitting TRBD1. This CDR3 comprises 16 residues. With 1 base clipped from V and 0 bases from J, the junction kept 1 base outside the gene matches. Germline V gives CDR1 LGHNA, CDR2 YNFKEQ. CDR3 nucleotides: TGTGCCAGCAGCCAAGTACAGGGGGCAACTAATGAAAAACTGTTTTTT. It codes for CASSQVQGATNEKLFF.

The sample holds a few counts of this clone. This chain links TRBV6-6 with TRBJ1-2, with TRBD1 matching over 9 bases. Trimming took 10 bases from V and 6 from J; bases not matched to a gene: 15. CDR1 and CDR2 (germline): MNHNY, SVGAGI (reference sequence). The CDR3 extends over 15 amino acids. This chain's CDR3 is CATTAPQQGADGYTF. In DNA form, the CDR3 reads TGTGCCACCACCGCACCCCAACAGGGGGCGGATGGCTACACCTTC.

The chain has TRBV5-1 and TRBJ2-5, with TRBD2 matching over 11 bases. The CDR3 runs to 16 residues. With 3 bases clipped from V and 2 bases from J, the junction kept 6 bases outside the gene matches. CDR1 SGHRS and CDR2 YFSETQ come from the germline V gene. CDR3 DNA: TGCGCCAGCAGCTCGAGGGGACTAGCGGTTCAAGAGACCCAGTACTTC. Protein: CASSSRGLAVQETQYF.

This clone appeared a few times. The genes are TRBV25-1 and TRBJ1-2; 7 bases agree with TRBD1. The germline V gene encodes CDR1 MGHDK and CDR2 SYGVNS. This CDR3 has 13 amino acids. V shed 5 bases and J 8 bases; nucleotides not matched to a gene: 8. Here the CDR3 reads CASSSGQSFGYTF. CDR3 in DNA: TGTGCCAGCAGTTCGGGACAGTCTTTCGGCTACACCTTC.

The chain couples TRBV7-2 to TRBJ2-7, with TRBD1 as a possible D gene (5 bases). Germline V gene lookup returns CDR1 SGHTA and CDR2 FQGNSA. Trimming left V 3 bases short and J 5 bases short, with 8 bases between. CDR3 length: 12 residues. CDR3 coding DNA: TGTGCCAGCAGCTTTGTAGGGGACGAGCAGTACTTC. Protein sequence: CASSFVGDEQYF.

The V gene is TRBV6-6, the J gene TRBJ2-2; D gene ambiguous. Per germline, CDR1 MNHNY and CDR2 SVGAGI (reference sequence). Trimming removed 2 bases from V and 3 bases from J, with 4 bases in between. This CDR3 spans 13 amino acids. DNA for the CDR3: TGTGCCAGCAGTTACCGTTACACCGGGGAGCTGTTTTTT. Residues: CASSYRYTGELFF.

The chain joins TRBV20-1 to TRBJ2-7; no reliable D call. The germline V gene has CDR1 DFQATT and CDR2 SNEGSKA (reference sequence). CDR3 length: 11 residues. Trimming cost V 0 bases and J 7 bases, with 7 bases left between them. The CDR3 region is CSARDIREQYF. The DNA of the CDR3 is TGCAGTGCTAGAGATATCCGGGAGCAGTACTTC.

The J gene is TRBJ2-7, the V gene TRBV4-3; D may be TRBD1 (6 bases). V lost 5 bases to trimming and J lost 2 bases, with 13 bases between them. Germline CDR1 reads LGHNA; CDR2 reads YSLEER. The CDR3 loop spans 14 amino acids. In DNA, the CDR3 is TGCGCCAGCAGCACTGCAGGGGAAGCCTACGAGCAGTACTTC. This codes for CASSTAGEAYEQYF.

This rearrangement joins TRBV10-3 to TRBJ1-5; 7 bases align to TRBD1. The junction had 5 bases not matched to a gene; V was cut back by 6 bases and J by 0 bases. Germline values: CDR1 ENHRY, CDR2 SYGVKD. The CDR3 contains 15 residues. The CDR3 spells CAISRGTASNQPQHF. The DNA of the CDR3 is TGTGCCATCAGCCGGGGGACAGCTAGCAATCAGCCCCAGCATTTT.

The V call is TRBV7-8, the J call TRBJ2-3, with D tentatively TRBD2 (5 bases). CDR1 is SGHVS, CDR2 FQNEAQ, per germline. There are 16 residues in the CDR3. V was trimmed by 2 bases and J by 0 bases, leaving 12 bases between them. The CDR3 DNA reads TGTGCCAGCAGCTTACTTCCGGGGTTTAGCACAGATACGCAGTATTTT. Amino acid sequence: CASSLLPGFSTDTQYF.

CDR3 in DNA: TGTGCCAGCAGTGAGCGGACTAGCAACAATGAGCAGTTCTTC. Its protein product is CASSERTSNNEQFF. V usage is TRBV2 and J usage is TRBJ2-1, with TRBD2 matching 8 bases. The V and J ends lost 3 bases and 5 bases, in that order; junction bases with no gene match: 3. CDR1 is SNHLY and CDR2 is FYNNEI in the germline V gene. There are 14 residues in the CDR3.

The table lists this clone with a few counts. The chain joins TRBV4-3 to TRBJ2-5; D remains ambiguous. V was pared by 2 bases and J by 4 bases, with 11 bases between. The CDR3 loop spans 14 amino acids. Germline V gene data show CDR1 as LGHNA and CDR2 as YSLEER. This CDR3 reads CASSQQKSPETQYF. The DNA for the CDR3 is TGCGCCAGCAGCCAACAAAAATCCCCAGAGACCCAGTACTTC.